This TCR beta chain derives from a study of T-cell memory formation after mild COVID-19. V was pared by 2 bases and J by 3 bases, with 20 bases between. Germline values: CDR1 LGHNA, CDR2 YNFKEQ. The CDR3 spans 19 residues. MiXCR, applied by TCRdb to the 5' RACE reads, yields one record per CDR3 protein. The sample has hundreds of thousands of distinct CDR3 sequences; over 15% are singletons. This clonotype was obtained from an adult woman who had mild COVID-19 (a few samples of this study predate the infection). Cell type and time point are not known. The chain couples TRBV4-2 to TRBJ1-6; D is unclear. Sequencing input: PBMCs or a T cell subset sorted from them (not recorded which). The CDR3 nucleotides are TGTGCCAGCAGCCAACCCAGAGGCGGTCCAGAATACTATAATTCACCCCTCCACTTT. Translation gives CASSQPRGGPEYYNSPLHF.